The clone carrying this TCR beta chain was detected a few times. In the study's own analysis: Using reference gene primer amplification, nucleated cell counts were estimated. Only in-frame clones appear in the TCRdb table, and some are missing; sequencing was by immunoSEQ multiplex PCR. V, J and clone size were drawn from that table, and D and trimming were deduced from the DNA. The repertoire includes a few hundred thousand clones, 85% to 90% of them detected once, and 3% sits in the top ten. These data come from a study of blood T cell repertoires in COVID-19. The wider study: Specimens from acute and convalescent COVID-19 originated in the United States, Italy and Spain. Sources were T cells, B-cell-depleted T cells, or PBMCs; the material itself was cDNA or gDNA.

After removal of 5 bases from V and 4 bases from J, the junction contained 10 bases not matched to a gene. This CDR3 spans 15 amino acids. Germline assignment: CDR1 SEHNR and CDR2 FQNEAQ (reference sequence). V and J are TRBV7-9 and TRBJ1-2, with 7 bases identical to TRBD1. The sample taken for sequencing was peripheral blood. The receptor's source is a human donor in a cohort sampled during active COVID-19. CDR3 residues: CASSLEGTAFYGYTF. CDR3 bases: TGTGCCAGCAGCCTAGAGGGGACAGCCTTCTATGGCTACACCTTC.